Below, 24 T cell receptor beta chains from the same sample are listed, as sequenced in a study of lymphopenia after photon versus proton radiotherapy. Clones were read by immunoSEQ multiplex PCR, and TCRdb kept only the in-frame ones, dropping some. The sample consists of fewer than 6,000 clones, around 89% of them appearing once. The source material was peripheral blood, sampled from a patient treated with photon-based radiotherapy. These receptors were taken from a man older than 75 with cholangiocarcinoma.

The rearrangement joins TRBV5-1 to TRBJ1-1; no clear D. CDR1 SGHRS and CDR2 YFSETQ come from the germline V gene. V lost 4 bases and J 7 bases, leaving 11 bases between the germline ends. The CDR3 runs 12 residues. As DNA, the CDR3 is TGCGCCAGCAGCCTGGGGAGAGGTGAAGCTTTCTTT. Translation: CASSLGRGEAFF.

The V and J genes are TRBV5-6 and TRBJ2-5; TRBD1 agrees at 8 bases. In germline, CDR1 is SGHDT, CDR2 YYEEEE. V trimming: 4 bases; J trimming: 5 bases; junction bases outside the gene matches: 4. The CDR3 consists of 13 residues. DNA of the CDR3: TGTGCCAGCAGCCTAACAGGGGGGGAGACCCAGTACTTC. It yields the protein CASSLTGGETQYF.

The J gene is TRBJ1-4, the V gene TRBV28; weak D call: TRBD1 (6 bases). Germline CDR1 is MDHEN and CDR2 is SYDVKM. The CDR3 extends over 11 amino acids. This CDR3 is CAVQGDEKLFF. As DNA, the CDR3 is TGTGCAGTACAGGGTGATGAAAAACTGTTTTTT.

The rearrangement joins TRBV4-1 to TRBJ2-5, with 7 bases aligning to TRBD2. J lost 1 base, V lost 0 bases, and 8 bases had no gene match. Germline V gene lookup returns CDR1 MGHRA and CDR2 YSYEKL. This CDR3 comprises 17 residues. CDR3 amino acids: CASSQEVVGGIQETQYF. CDR3 nucleotide sequence: TGCGCCAGCAGCCAAGAGGTTGTGGGGGGGATCCAAGAGACCCAGTACTTC.

This chain links TRBV6-1 with TRBJ2-3; 10 bases map to TRBD1. Germline CDR1 reads MNHNS; CDR2 reads SASEGT. This CDR3 comprises 14 residues. The V gene end was trimmed by 6 bases and the J gene end by 5 bases; junction bases not matched to a gene: 5. CDR3 sequence: CASRGQGSIDTQYF. In DNA, the CDR3 is TGTGCCAGCAGGGGACAGGGGAGTATAGATACGCAGTATTTT.

V and J are TRBV27 and TRBJ2-3; the D call may be TRBD1 or TRBD2 (5 bases each). This CDR3 is built from 17 residues. The V end lost 7 bases, the J end lost 6 bases, and 26 bases lay between the germline ends. Germline-derived CDR1 and CDR2 are MNHEY and SMNVEV (reference sequence). CDR3 amino acids: CASIADPGRTFTDTQYF. The CDR3 DNA follows: TGTGCCAGCATCGCCGATCCGGGACGGACTTTCACGGATACGCAGTATTTT.

The chain recombines TRBV14 with TRBJ1-2; no firm D call. V lost 4 bases, J lost 2 bases, and 14 bases lay in between. Germline CDR1 SGHDN, CDR2 FVKESK. The CDR3 consists of 15 residues. CDR3 DNA sequence: TGTGCCAGCAGCCGGATTGAGGGTTGGAACTATGGCTACACCTTC. Residues: CASSRIEGWNYGYTF.

The chain uses TRBV28 and TRBJ2-7; D possibly uses TRBD1 or TRBD2 (6 bases each). Germline CDR1 reads MDHEN; CDR2 reads SYDVKM. This CDR3 is 14 amino acids long. Between the trimmed V and J ends, which lost 5 bases and 4 bases, there was a span of 15 bases. The CDR3 sequence is CASSPGHREYEQYF. The CDR3 nucleotides are TGTGCCAGCAGTCCGGGACACCGGGAGTACGAGCAGTACTTC.

This clone was detected only once. This chain links TRBV4-2 with TRBJ1-1; unclear D gene. There are 15 residues in the CDR3. Trimming removed 1 base from V and 0 bases from J, with 9 bases in between. Germline V gives CDR1 LGHNA, CDR2 YNFKEQ. Here the CDR3 reads CASSQGSAMNTEAFF. The CDR3 nucleotides are TGTGCCAGCAGCCAAGGATCAGCAATGAACACTGAAGCTTTCTTT.

This rearrangement joins TRBV27 to TRBJ2-1, with TRBD1 identical over 8 bases. This CDR3 has 16 residues. CDR1 is MNHEY and CDR2 is SMNVEV in the germline V gene (reference sequence). The junction had 4 bases not matched to a gene; V was cut back by 3 bases and J by 0 bases. The CDR3 sequence is CASSLRDRLSYNEQFF. CDR3 nucleotides: TGTGCCAGCAGTTTGCGGGACAGGCTCTCCTACAATGAGCAGTTCTTC.

The CDR3 loop reads CASSFLDPRELFF. In nucleotides, the CDR3 is TGTGCCAGCAGTTTCCTAGATCCCCGGGAGCTGTTTTTT. The chain has TRBV27 and TRBJ2-2, with unresolved D. Trimming left V 3 bases short and J 9 bases short, with 11 bases between. The CDR3 is 13 residues long. Germline assignment: CDR1 MNHEY and CDR2 SMNVEV (reference sequence).

This clone was detected once. The genes are TRBV11-1 and TRBJ2-7; unclear D gene. Deletions cut 5 bases from V and 5 bases from J, with 13 bases between. CDR1 and CDR2 from the germline V gene are SGHAT and FQDESV (reference sequence). The CDR3 length is 13 residues. CDR3 in DNA: TGTGCCAGCAGCCCGAACCCCCTCCACGAGCAGTACTTC. Residues: CASSPNPLHEQYF.

V gene TRBV5-1 combines with J gene TRBJ2-7; TRBD1 agrees at 8 bases. The V and J ends lost 4 bases and 5 bases, in that order; junction bases with no gene match: 8. The CDR3 contains 14 residues. Looked up from germline, CDR1 is SGHRS and CDR2 is YFSETQ. CDR3 DNA: TGCGCCAGCAGCCTGCTTACAGGGGGTAACGAGCAGTACTTC. This codes for CASSLLTGGNEQYF.

V gene TRBV30 combines with J gene TRBJ1-1; D remains unclear. Germline lookup yields CDR1 GTSNPN and CDR2 SVGIG (reference sequence). There are 15 residues in the CDR3. The V end was cut by 4 bases, the J end by 0 bases, with 15 bases between. This CDR3 reads CAWTANSRVNTEAFF. The CDR3 DNA sequence: TGTGCCTGGACGGCAAATTCTAGGGTGAACACTGAAGCTTTCTTT.

This chain links TRBV6-6 with TRBJ2-6; maybe TRBD2 (6 bases). Germline CDR1 is MNHNY and CDR2 is SVGAGI (reference sequence). V lost 2 bases, J lost 4 bases, and 9 bases lay in between. This CDR3 spans 15 amino acids. The CDR3 region is CASSYAGTGANVLTF. CDR3 sequence (DNA): TGTGCCAGCAGTTACGCGGGGACCGGGGCCAACGTCCTGACTTTC.

The chain recombines TRBV5-1 with TRBJ2-2; 12 bases are shared with TRBD1. The CDR3 is 15 amino acids. The germline V gene encodes CDR1 SGHRS and CDR2 YFSETQ. The V gene end was trimmed by 3 bases and the J gene end by 7 bases; junction bases not matched to a gene: 4. CDR3 loop: CASSSGTGGGGELFF. DNA for the CDR3: TGCGCCAGCAGCTCCGGGACAGGGGGCGGCGGGGAGCTGTTTTTT.

Here the CDR3 reads CASRLAGDYNEQFF. The CDR3, as DNA: TGTGCCAGCAGACTAGCGGGGGATTACAATGAGCAGTTCTTC. This chain uses TRBV28 with TRBJ2-1; 11 nucleotides agree with TRBD2. CDR3 length: 14 residues. Germline V gene lookup returns CDR1 MDHEN and CDR2 SYDVKM. The ends lost 6 bases at V and 4 bases at J; junction bases unmatched: 2.

The rearrangement joins TRBV19 to TRBJ1-1; D remains ambiguous. The CDR3 length is 13 residues. Trimming shortened V by 3 bases and J by 1 base, and 6 bases separated the two germline ends. Germline V gives CDR1 LNHDA, CDR2 SQIVND (reference sequence). The CDR3 protein is CASSIQTNTEAFF. CDR3 nucleotide sequence: TGTGCCAGTAGTATTCAGACGAACACTGAAGCTTTCTTT.

This chain connects TRBV7-9 to TRBJ1-3; D unresolved. Trimming stripped 5 bases from V and 0 bases from J, with 20 bases between. The CDR3 consists of 18 residues. Per germline, CDR1 SEHNR and CDR2 FQNEAQ (reference sequence). CDR3 sequence (DNA): TGTGCCAGCAGCCCCAAGGGTGGAGGGCTAAGCTCTGGAAACACCATATATTTT. As protein: CASSPKGGGLSSGNTIYF.

The chain joins TRBV18 to TRBJ2-7; D may be TRBD2 (6 bases). Germline-derived CDR1 and CDR2 are KGHSH and LQKENI. The ends were cut back, 1 base at V and 0 bases at J, with 10 bases in the middle. CDR3 length: 15 residues. The CDR3 here is CASSPLAGSSYEQYF. Here the CDR3 DNA reads TGTGCCAGCTCACCACTGGCCGGGAGCTCCTACGAGCAGTACTTC.

This chain connects TRBV5-1 to TRBJ2-3, with 15 bases aligning to TRBD2. V was pared by 2 bases and J by 2 bases, with 6 bases of the junction left unmatched. In germline, CDR1 is SGHRS, CDR2 YFSETQ. The CDR3 is made up of 18 amino acids. The CDR3 loop reads CASSLGLAGGLITDTQYF. In DNA form, the CDR3 reads TGCGCCAGCAGCTTAGGACTAGCGGGGGGGCTGATCACAGATACGCAGTATTTT. Full variable domain (remainder filled in from reference TRBV5-1 and TRBJ2-3): KAGVTQTPRYLIKTRGQQVTLSCSPISGHRSVSWYQQTPGQGLQFLFEYFSETQRNKGNFPGRFSGRQFSNSRSEMNVSTLELGDSALYLCASSLGLAGGLITDTQYFGPGTRLTVL.

J is TRBJ2-1 and V is TRBV7-8, with TRBD2 matching over 13 bases. Trimming removed 5 bases from V and 7 bases from J; junction bases left unmatched: 5. The CDR3 spans 15 residues. Germline CDR1 and CDR2: SGHVS and FQNEAQ. The chain's CDR3 is CASSPGLAGVNEQFF. The CDR3 region has the DNA TGTGCCAGCAGCCCCGGACTAGCGGGGGTAAATGAGCAGTTCTTC.

The DNA for the CDR3 is TGTGCCAGCAGGACAGGGGGCGGAAACACCATATATTTT. It yields the protein CASRTGGGNTIYF. The J gene is TRBJ1-3, the V gene TRBV6-5, with TRBD1 identical over 10 bases. Unmatched junction bases numbered 0, after V lost 6 bases and J lost 4 bases. The CDR3 has 13 residues. Germline loops: CDR1 MNHEY, CDR2 SVGAGI.

This clone was found once. J is TRBJ1-2 and V is TRBV7-3; D possibly corresponds to TRBD1 (6 bases). CDR3 length equals 13 residues. Germline values: CDR1 SGHTA, CDR2 FQGTGA. Trimming took 4 bases from V and 5 from J, leaving 11 bases between them. CDR3 nucleotides: TGTGCCAGCAGCTCCACAGGGACGTATGGCTACACCTTC. This codes for CASSSTGTYGYTF.